The next 4 T cell receptor beta chains were all read from a single sample in a study of T cells after yellow fever vaccination. TCRdb reanalysed the 5' RACE reads using MiXCR and keeps one entry per CDR3 protein. The sample holds about 320,000 distinct CDR3 sequences, over 8.5% seen once. The input for sequencing was CD4+ T cells sorted from PBMCs, taken 45 days after the yellow fever booster vaccination. The receptors here all came from a man aged 18 to 35 who received the YFV17D yellow fever vaccine.

There are a few counts of this clonotype. The chain has TRBV28 and TRBJ2-5, with 9 bases that match TRBD1. The V segment lost 6 bases and the J segment 5 bases; nucleotides outside the gene matches: 16. Germline CDR1 is MDHEN and CDR2 is SYDVKM. This CDR3 comprises 17 residues. CDR3 residues: CASSSPLGGQGGETQYF. CDR3 sequence (DNA): TGTGCCAGCAGCTCCCCCCTGGGGGGACAGGGTGGGGAGACCCAGTACTTC.

The chain uses TRBV7-2 and TRBJ2-7; possibly TRBD1 for D (6 bases). Germline-derived CDR1 and CDR2 are SGHTA and FQGNSA. The V end lost 3 bases, the J end lost 3 bases, and 12 bases lay between the germline ends. CDR3 length: 14 residues. The CDR3 spells CASSFGPQGYEQYV. The CDR3 region has the DNA TGTGCCAGCAGCTTCGGCCCACAGGGCTACGAGCAGTACGTC.

In its sample, this clonotype was seen many times. The chain has TRBV2 and TRBJ2-7; D may be TRBD1 or TRBD2 (5 bases each). Trimming stripped 9 bases from V and 2 bases from J, with 23 bases between. This CDR3 is built from 16 residues. Germline-derived CDR1 and CDR2 are SNHLY and FYNNEI. This CDR3 is CASRFSGTERAYEQYF. The CDR3 bases are TGTGCCAGTCGATTCTCGGGGACGGAGAGGGCCTACGAGCAGTACTTC.

The sample holds many counts of this clonotype. The V call is TRBV11-2, the J call TRBJ2-3; the D gene is possibly TRBD1 (8 bases). V was pared by 4 bases and J by 4 bases, with 15 bases between. The CDR3 totals 15 residues. CDR1 is SGHAT and CDR2 is FQNNGV in the germline V gene. In DNA form, the CDR3 reads TGTGCCAGCAGCTCCTACAGGGGGAGGGCAGATACGCAGTATTTT. Encoded protein: CASSSYRGRADTQYF.